What follows are 29 T cell receptor beta chains derived from one specimen sequenced in a study of beta chain features in type 1 diabetes. The isolated RNA, all of it, was reverse transcribed, so expressed TCRB transcripts were what got sequenced. Profiled with immunoSEQ multiplex PCR; TCRdb holds only in-frame clones, not every one. The sample contains a few hundred thousand clones, about 16% of which appear only once. The sequenced sample consisted of naive CD4+ T cells from blood. The source is a woman younger than 30 in good health.

There are a few counts of this clone. The chain has TRBV5-1 and TRBJ2-1, with 9 positions matching TRBD2. Trimming took 4 bases from V and 8 from J; bases not matched to a gene: 10. The CDR3 runs 15 residues. The germline V gene has CDR1 SGHRS and CDR2 YFSETQ. CDR3 residues: CASSLGLAPGDEQFF. The CDR3 DNA is TGCGCCAGCAGCCTCGGACTAGCGCCAGGCGATGAGCAGTTCTTC.

This clone turned up a few times. The chain employs TRBV13 and TRBJ2-6; a possible D gene is TRBD1 (6 bases). This CDR3 region has 15 residues. Between the trimmed V and J ends, which lost 5 bases and 1 base, there was a span of 9 bases. CDR1 is PRHDT, CDR2 FYEKMQ, per germline (reference sequence). CDR3 sequence reads: CASSLQGSGANVLTF. The CDR3 DNA reads TGTGCCAGCAGCCTACAGGGATCTGGGGCCAACGTCCTGACTTTC.

The gene calls are TRBV4-2 and TRBJ1-3; TRBD1 agrees at 7 bases. Germline CDR1 and CDR2: LGHNA and YNFKEQ. V shed 1 base and J 0 bases; nucleotides not matched to a gene: 3. The CDR3 is 16 amino acids. Written as DNA, the CDR3 is TGTGCCAGCAGCCAAGCGGGACAGCTCTCTGGAAACACCATATATTTT. This encodes CASSQAGQLSGNTIYF.

This clone was observed a few times. The rearrangement joins TRBV28 to TRBJ2-7; D perhaps matches TRBD2 (6 bases). Trimming removed 4 bases from V and 1 base from J, with 17 bases in between. This CDR3 comprises 16 residues. Germline V lookup: CDR1 MDHEN, CDR2 SYDVKM. As DNA, the CDR3 is TGTGCCAGCAGTTCTCAAGGCACCGCGGGGTCCTACGAGCAGTACTTC. Translation: CASSSQGTAGSYEQYF.

Concerning this clone itself: Other DNA sequences from this sample encode an identical CDR3 as well. The chain couples TRBV30 to TRBJ1-5; 8 bases are shared with TRBD1. Germline trimming cut 0 bases from V and 4 bases from J; bases unmatched to any gene: 2. From germline, CDR1 is GTSNPN and CDR2 SVGIG (reference sequence). This CDR3 region has 14 residues. DNA for the CDR3: TGTGCCTGGAGTGTAAACAGGGGGAATCAGCCCCAGCATTTT. It yields the protein CAWSVNRGNQPQHF.

The gene calls are TRBV28 and TRBJ2-5; tentative D call: TRBD1 (6 bases). V lost 8 bases, J lost 3 bases, and 19 bases lay in between. The V gene's germline CDR1 is MDHEN and CDR2 SYDVKM. This CDR3 is built from 15 residues. The CDR3 nucleotides are TGTGCCAGCCTACAACCATCGACAGGAGAAGAGACCCAGTACTTC. Amino acid sequence: CASLQPSTGEETQYF. The full variable domain, completed using reference TRBV28 and TRBJ2-5, is DVKVTQSSRYLVKRTGEKVFLECVQDMDHENMFWYRQDPGLGLRLIYFSYDVKMKEKGDIPEGYSVSREKKERFSLILESASTNQTSMYLCASLQPSTGEETQYFGPGTRLLVL.

The V gene is TRBV28, the J gene TRBJ2-1; 10 bases align to TRBD2. V lost 3 bases to trimming and J lost 9 bases; unmatched junction nucleotides: 8. The germline gives CDR1 MDHEN, CDR2 SYDVKM. This CDR3 spans 15 amino acids. The CDR3 is CASSFSAGGPGEQFF. The CDR3 DNA sequence: TGTGCCAGCAGTTTCTCAGCGGGAGGGCCAGGTGAGCAGTTCTTC.

This clone came up a few times. The rearrangement joins TRBV19 to TRBJ2-4, with D unclear. This CDR3 spans 14 amino acids. Germline lookup yields CDR1 LNHDA and CDR2 SQIVND (reference sequence). The ends were cut back, 6 bases at V and 11 bases at J, with 20 bases in the middle. CDR3 bases: TGTGCCAGTAGGGGCCAGAGTCCCAGATCCCTTCAGTACTTC. Protein product: CASRGQSPRSLQYF.

This clone was seen a few times. The chain recombines TRBV5-1 with TRBJ1-2, with TRBD1 identical over 7 bases. CDR1 and CDR2 from the germline V gene are SGHRS and YFSETQ. CDR3 size: 14 residues. V shed 0 bases and J 8 bases; nucleotides not matched to a gene: 7. The CDR3 region is CASSLGQGKGGYTF. For the CDR3, the DNA is TGCGCCAGCAGCTTGGGACAGGGCAAGGGCGGCTACACCTTC. Supplemented by reference TRBV5-1 and TRBJ1-2, the full variable domain reads KAGVTQTPRYLIKTRGQQVTLSCSPISGHRSVSWYQQTPGQGLQFLFEYFSETQRNKGNFPGRFSGRQFSNSRSEMNVSTLELGDSALYLCASSLGQGKGGYTFGSGTRLTVV.

The chain recombines TRBV2 with TRBJ1-1; maybe TRBD1 (5 bases). Germline CDR1 is SNHLY and CDR2 is FYNNEI. Trimming left V 9 bases short and J 0 bases short, with 8 bases between. The length of the CDR3 is 12 residues. CDR3 sequence reads: CARNRLNTEAFF. CDR3 coding DNA: TGTGCCAGGAACAGGTTGAACACTGAAGCTTTCTTT.

This clone was detected only once. This chain uses TRBV7-6 with TRBJ2-1, with TRBD2 matching 14 bases. The CDR3 is 17 residues long. With 4 bases clipped from V and 7 bases from J, the junction kept 9 bases outside the gene matches. Germline lookup yields CDR1 SGHVS and CDR2 FNYEAQ. The CDR3 protein is CASSSRQTSGRGNEQFF. The CDR3 bases are TGTGCCAGCAGCTCCCGGCAGACTAGCGGGAGGGGAAATGAGCAGTTCTTC.

The table lists this clone with a few counts. V is TRBV7-2 and J is TRBJ2-7; 10 bases align to TRBD1. J was trimmed by 6 bases and V by 4 bases; bases with no gene match: 9. Germline V gives CDR1 SGHTA, CDR2 FQGNSA. The CDR3 totals 15 residues. CDR3 coding DNA: TGTGCCAGCAGCTCCCCACCGGGACAGGGGCGCGAGCAGTACTTC. Its translation is CASSSPPGQGREQYF.

Only a few counts were recorded for this clone. The V gene is TRBV5-1, the J gene TRBJ2-1; the D gene is possibly TRBD2 (7 bases). Trimming took off 1 base at V and 7 bases at J, with 12 bases between the two ends. The germline V gene encodes CDR1 SGHRS and CDR2 YFSETQ. There are 14 residues in the CDR3. The CDR3 loop is CASSLSRGGNEQFF. CDR3 coding DNA: TGCGCCAGCAGCTTGAGTAGGGGGGGTAATGAGCAGTTCTTC. The full variable domain, in which reference TRBV5-1 and TRBJ2-1 provide the parts outside the CDR3, is KAGVTQTPRYLIKTRGQQVTLSCSPISGHRSVSWYQQTPGQGLQFLFEYFSETQRNKGNFPGRFSGRQFSNSRSEMNVSTLELGDSALYLCASSLSRGGNEQFFGPGTRLTVL.

This chain uses TRBV30 with TRBJ1-4; TRBD1 might be the D (5 bases). Germline CDR1 GTSNPN, CDR2 SVGIG (reference sequence). Trimming stripped 5 bases from V and 0 bases from J, with 13 bases between. The length of the CDR3 is 15 residues. The CDR3 reads CAWDGKQATNEKLFF. The CDR3 DNA follows: TGTGCCTGGGATGGGAAACAGGCAACTAATGAAAAACTGTTTTTT. Supplemented by reference TRBV30 and TRBJ1-4, the full variable domain reads SQTIHQWPATLVQPVGSPLSLECTVEGTSNPNLYWYRQAAGRGLQLLFYSVGIGQISSEVPQNLSASRPQDRQFILSSKKLLLSDSGFYLCAWDGKQATNEKLFFGSGTQLSVL.

The rearrangement joins TRBV28 to TRBJ2-7; 10 positions agree with TRBD2. There are 14 residues in the CDR3. V was clipped by 6 bases and J by 7 bases; unmatched bases: 9. The V gene's germline CDR1 is MDHEN and CDR2 SYDVKM. This chain's CDR3 is CASRLAGEAREQYF. In DNA form, the CDR3 reads TGTGCCAGCAGGCTAGCGGGAGAAGCGCGAGAGCAGTACTTC.

The chain links TRBV7-9 to TRBJ2-1; TRBD2 is a possible D gene (5 bases). The CDR3 loop spans 12 amino acids. The V gene's germline CDR1 is SEHNR and CDR2 FQNEAQ (reference sequence). V lost 0 bases and J lost 9, with 6 bases in between. The CDR3 nucleotides are TGTGCCAGCAGCTTAGCGGGGAGTGAGCAGTTCTTC. Protein product: CASSLAGSEQFF.

The chain has TRBV20-1 and TRBJ1-2; D unclear. CDR1 and CDR2 from the germline V gene are DFQATT and SNEGSKA (reference sequence). The CDR3 has 11 residues. CDR3 loop: CISAGASGYTF. The CDR3 region has the DNA TGCATATCGGCGGGCGCATCCGGCTACACCTTC.

The J gene is TRBJ2-1, the V gene TRBV28; unclear D gene. V lost 5 bases, J lost 3 bases, and 11 bases lay in between. The CDR3 is 14 residues long. CDR1 MDHEN and CDR2 SYDVKM come from the germline V gene. The CDR3 coding sequence is TGTGCCAGCAGTCCCTCGCGTGGCTACAATGAGCAGTTCTTC. It specifies CASSPSRGYNEQFF.

This clone was counted between two and nine times. The chain joins TRBV5-1 to TRBJ1-5, with D unresolved. V lost 5 bases to trimming and J lost 0 bases, with 12 bases between them. This CDR3 region has 15 residues. The V gene's germline CDR1 is SGHRS and CDR2 YFSETQ. The CDR3 reads CASSFDGDSNQPQHF. DNA for the CDR3: TGCGCCAGCAGTTTTGACGGGGATAGCAATCAGCCCCAGCATTTT. The variable domain in full, completed from reference TRBV5-1 and TRBJ1-5, reads KAGVTQTPRYLIKTRGQQVTLSCSPISGHRSVSWYQQTPGQGLQFLFEYFSETQRNKGNFPGRFSGRQFSNSRSEMNVSTLELGDSALYLCASSFDGDSNQPQHFGDGTRLSIL.

This clone turned up a few times. The chain joins TRBV7-9 to TRBJ2-1, with 7 bases lining up with TRBD2. Germline CDR1 reads SEHNR; CDR2 reads FQNEAQ (reference sequence). V was pared by 6 bases and J by 1 base, with 3 bases of the junction left unmatched. CDR3 length: 14 amino acids. CDR3 residues: CASRLSGSYNEQFF. In nucleotides, the CDR3 is TGTGCCAGCAGACTTAGCGGGTCCTACAATGAGCAGTTCTTC.

This chain joins TRBV28 and TRBJ2-1; TRBD2 matches at 7 bases. The junction had 11 bases not matched to a gene; V was cut back by 5 bases and J by 7 bases. Germline assignment: CDR1 MDHEN and CDR2 SYDVKM. CDR3 length: 15 residues. The CDR3, as DNA: TGTGCCAGCAGTCCCAGCTCAGCGGGAAGGAATGAGCAGTTCTTC. Residues: CASSPSSAGRNEQFF.

This clone has more than one count but fewer than ten. The J gene is TRBJ1-1, the V gene TRBV30; D is ambiguous. The CDR3 runs to 15 residues. Germline V gene lookup returns CDR1 GTSNPN and CDR2 SVGIG (reference sequence). V shed 3 bases and J shed 1 base, with 15 bases lying between them. In DNA form, the CDR3 reads TGTGCCTGGAGGAAAGCGCCCGGAGCGAACACTGAAGCTTTCTTT. It codes for CAWRKAPGANTEAFF.

The chain employs TRBV30 and TRBJ2-3; 11 bases agree with TRBD2. CDR1 is GTSNPN, CDR2 SVGIG, per germline (reference sequence). The CDR3 runs 12 residues. The junction had 3 bases not matched to a gene; V was cut back by 5 bases and J by 8 bases. The CDR3: CAWGTSGVTQYF. The DNA of the CDR3 is TGTGCCTGGGGGACTAGCGGCGTTACGCAGTATTTT.

The table lists this clone with a few counts. The J gene is TRBJ1-2, the V gene TRBV5-1, with D maybe TRBD1 (6 bases). CDR3 size: 16 residues. Germline values: CDR1 SGHRS, CDR2 YFSETQ. V lost 4 bases, J lost 5 bases, and 21 bases lay in between. The CDR3 sequence: CASSPQTLQGSYGYTF. The CDR3 DNA reads as TGCGCCAGCAGCCCTCAAACCCTACAGGGAAGTTATGGCTACACCTTC.

This clone was seen only a few times. This rearrangement joins TRBV14 to TRBJ2-7, with 8 bases matching TRBD1. The trim removed 5 bases at V and 7 bases at J, leaving 10 bases unmatched. Germline CDR1 and CDR2: SGHDN and FVKESK. The CDR3 runs to 14 residues. The DNA of the CDR3 is TGTGCCAGCAGCTACCGACAGGGGATTGGGGAGCAGTACTTC. This gives the protein CASSYRQGIGEQYF.

This clone occurred a few times. The chain links TRBV5-1 to TRBJ2-1, with D maybe TRBD2 (5 bases). Deletions cut 3 bases from V and 5 bases from J, with 6 bases between. CDR1 SGHRS and CDR2 YFSETQ come from the germline V gene. The CDR3 consists of 12 residues. The CDR3 bases are TGCGCCAGCAGCTCTAGCAACAATGAGCAGTTCTTC. It translates to CASSSSNNEQFF.

The chain links TRBV6-6 to TRBJ1-1; 8 nucleotides match TRBD1. This CDR3 has 14 residues. With 0 bases clipped from V and 4 bases from J, the junction kept 1 base outside the gene matches. Germline V gene lookup returns CDR1 MNHNY and CDR2 SVGAGI (reference sequence). CDR3 DNA: TGTGCCAGCAGTTACTCGGGACAGGCCACTGAAGCTTTCTTT. Translating it yields CASSYSGQATEAFF.

The chain joins TRBV4-1 to TRBJ1-2; 9 bases fit TRBD1. This CDR3 has 15 residues. With V trimmed by 3 bases and J by 5 bases, 7 bases remained unmatched. The V gene's germline CDR1 is MGHRA and CDR2 YSYEKL. CDR3 amino acids: CASSQAGTGSYGYTF. The CDR3, as DNA: TGCGCCAGCAGCCAGGCCGGGACAGGGAGTTATGGCTACACCTTC.

This clone was seen a single time. This sequence joins TRBV5-1 and TRBJ2-2; D is undetermined. In germline, CDR1 is SGHRS, CDR2 YFSETQ. The CDR3 is made up of 13 amino acids. With 7 bases removed from V and 1 base from J, the gap between germline ends came to 8 bases. The CDR3 bases are TGCGCCAGCTGTGGCCAGAACACCGGGGAGCTGTTTTTT. It translates to CASCGQNTGELFF.